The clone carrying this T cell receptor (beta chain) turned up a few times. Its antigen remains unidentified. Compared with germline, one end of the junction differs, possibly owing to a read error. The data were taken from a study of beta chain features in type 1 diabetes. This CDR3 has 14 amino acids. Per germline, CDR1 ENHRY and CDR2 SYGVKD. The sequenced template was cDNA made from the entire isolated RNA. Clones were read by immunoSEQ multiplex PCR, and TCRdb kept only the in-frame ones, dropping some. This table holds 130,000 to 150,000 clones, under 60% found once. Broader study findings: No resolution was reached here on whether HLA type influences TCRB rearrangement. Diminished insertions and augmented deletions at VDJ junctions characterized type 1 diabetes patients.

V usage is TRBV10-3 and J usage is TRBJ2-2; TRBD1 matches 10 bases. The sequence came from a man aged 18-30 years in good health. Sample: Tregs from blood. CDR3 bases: TGTGCCATCAGTTACCGGGACAGGGGCCGGGGGGCGATTTTT. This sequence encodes CAISYRDRGRGAIF.